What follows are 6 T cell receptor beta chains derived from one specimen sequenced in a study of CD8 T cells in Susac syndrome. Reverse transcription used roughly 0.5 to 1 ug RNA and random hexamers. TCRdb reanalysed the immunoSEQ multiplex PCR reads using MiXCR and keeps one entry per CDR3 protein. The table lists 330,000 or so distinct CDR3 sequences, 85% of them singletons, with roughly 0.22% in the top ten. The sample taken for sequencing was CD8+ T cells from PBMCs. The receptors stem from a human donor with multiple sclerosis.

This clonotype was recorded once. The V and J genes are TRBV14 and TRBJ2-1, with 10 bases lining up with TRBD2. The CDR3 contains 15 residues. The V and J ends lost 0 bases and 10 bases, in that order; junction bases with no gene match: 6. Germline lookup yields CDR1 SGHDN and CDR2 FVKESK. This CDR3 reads CASSQDLAGAGEQFF. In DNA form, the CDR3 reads TGTGCCAGCAGCCAAGATCTAGCGGGAGCCGGAGAGCAGTTCTTC. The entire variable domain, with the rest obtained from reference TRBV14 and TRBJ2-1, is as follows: EAGVTQFPSHSVIEKGQTVTLRCDPISGHDNLYWYRRVMGKEIKFLLHFVKESKQDESGMPNNRFLAERTGGTYSTLKVQPAELEDSGVYFCASSQDLAGAGEQFFGPGTRLTVL.

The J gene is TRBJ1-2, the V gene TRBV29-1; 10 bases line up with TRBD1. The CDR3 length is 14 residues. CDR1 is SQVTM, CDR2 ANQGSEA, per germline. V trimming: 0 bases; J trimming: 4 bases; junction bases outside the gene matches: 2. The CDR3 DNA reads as TGCAGCGTTGAAGACCGGGACAGGGGCTATGGCTACACCTTC. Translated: CSVEDRDRGYGYTF.

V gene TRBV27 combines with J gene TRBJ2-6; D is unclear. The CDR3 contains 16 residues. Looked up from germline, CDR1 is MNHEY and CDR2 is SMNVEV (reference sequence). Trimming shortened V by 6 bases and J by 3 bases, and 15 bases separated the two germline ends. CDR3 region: CASSDLYSYGANVLTF. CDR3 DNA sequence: TGTGCCAGCAGCGACCTCTATTCTTATGGGGCCAACGTCCTGACTTTC.

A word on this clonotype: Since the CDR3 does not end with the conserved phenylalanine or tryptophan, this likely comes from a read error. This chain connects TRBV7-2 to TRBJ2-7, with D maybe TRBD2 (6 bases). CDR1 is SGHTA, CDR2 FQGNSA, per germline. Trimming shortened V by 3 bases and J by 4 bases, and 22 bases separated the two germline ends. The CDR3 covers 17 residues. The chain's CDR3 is CASSLQWGTVAGYEQYL. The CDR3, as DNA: TGTGCCAGCAGCTTGCAGTGGGGGACGGTGGCGGGATACGAGCAGTACCTC.

CDR3 residues: CASSYDLYSNQPQHF. As DNA, the CDR3 is TGTGCCAGCAGTTACGATCTTTATAGCAATCAGCCCCAGCATTTT. This chain links TRBV6-6 with TRBJ1-5; D not resolved. Germline V gene sequence: CDR1 MNHNY, CDR2 SVGAGI (reference sequence). CDR3 length: 15 amino acids. Between the trimmed V and J ends, which lost 2 bases and 0 bases, there was a span of 8 bases.

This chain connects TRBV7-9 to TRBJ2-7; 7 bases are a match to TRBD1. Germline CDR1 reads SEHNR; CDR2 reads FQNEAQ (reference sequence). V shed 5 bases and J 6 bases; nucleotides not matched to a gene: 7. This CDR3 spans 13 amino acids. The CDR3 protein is CASSGTSGGEQYF. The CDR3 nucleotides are TGTGCCAGCAGCGGGACATCAGGGGGCGAGCAGTACTTC.